Sequencing of this T cell receptor (beta chain) was carried out in a study of OX40 agonist ivuxolimab in advanced cancers. About the study: Recorded diagnoses for dose-escalation patients were hepatocellular carcinoma, melanoma, renal cell or head and neck cancer. Overall study results and limits: Both CD4+ and CD8+ T cell populations in blood had undergone clonal expansion by week 6 at 0.1 to 3.0 mg/kg. The specificity for antigen of the expanded peripheral T cells was not determined.

Researchers took blood at baseline, on cycle 4 day 1, and on cycle 7 day 1. On this clone: Its antigen remains unknown.

The V end lost 1 base, the J end lost 5 bases, and 8 bases lay between the germline ends. Per the germline V gene, CDR1 is LNHNV and CDR2 is YYDKDF (reference sequence). CDR3 length: 13 amino acids. Assay: immunoSEQ multiplex PCR; the TCRdb copy retains only in-frame clones and omits some. The sample has about 35,000 clones, about 74% seen once; the top ten hold approximately 19%. This specimen consisted of CD4+ or CD8+ T cells sorted from blood, obtained in a trial of the OX40 agonist ivuxolimab. This TCR derives from an adult with an advanced solid tumor such as melanoma, head and neck, liver or kidney cancer. This sequence joins TRBV15 and TRBJ2-5; D is uncertain. The CDR3 bases are TGTGCCACCAGCAGAGGACTTCAGGAGACCCAGTACTTC. This sequence encodes CATSRGLQETQYF.